Below, one TCR beta chain is given with its context. The antigen is unknown. CDR1 is WSHSY and CDR2 is SAAADI in the germline V gene. J was trimmed by 0 bases and V by 0 bases; bases with no gene match: 3. The CDR3 covers 16 residues. This entry is derived from a study of cytomegalovirus exposure and HLA in healthy donors. Whole-study findings and limits: Reported findings show TCR beta sequences accurately forecast HLA-A and HLA-B alleles in most subjects. A later analysis appeared to link common viral pathogens to several of the most significant clusters.

Healthy donors of bone marrow made up the group. PCR involved 60 Vbeta and 13 Jbeta primers. Sequencing was performed with immunoSEQ multiplex PCR; in TCRdb, only in-frame clones are kept and a portion is missing. The sample includes 100,000 to 150,000 clones, roughly 77% of them seen just once. Sequenced material: PBMCs. The source of this sequence is a man between 18 and 35 years old in good health and CMV-seronegative. The rearrangement joins TRBV10-2 to TRBJ2-3; TRBD1 matches at 7 bases. The CDR3 bases are TGCGCCAGCAGTGAGTCGGAGGACAGGAGCACAGATACGCAGTATTTT. Encoded protein: CASSESEDRSTDTQYF.